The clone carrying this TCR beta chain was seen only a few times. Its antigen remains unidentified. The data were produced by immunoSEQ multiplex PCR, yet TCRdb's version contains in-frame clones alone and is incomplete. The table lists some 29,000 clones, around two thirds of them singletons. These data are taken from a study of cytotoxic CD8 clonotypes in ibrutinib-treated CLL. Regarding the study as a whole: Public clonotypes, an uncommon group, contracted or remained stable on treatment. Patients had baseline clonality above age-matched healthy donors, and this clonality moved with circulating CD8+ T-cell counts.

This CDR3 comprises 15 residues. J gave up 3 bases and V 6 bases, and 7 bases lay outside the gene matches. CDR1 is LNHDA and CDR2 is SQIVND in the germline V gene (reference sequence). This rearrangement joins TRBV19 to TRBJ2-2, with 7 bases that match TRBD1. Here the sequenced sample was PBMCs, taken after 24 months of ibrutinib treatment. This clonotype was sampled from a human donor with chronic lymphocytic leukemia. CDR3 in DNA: TGTGCCAGTAGGTTGACAGGGACCGACACCGGGGAGCTGTTTTTT. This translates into CASRLTGTDTGELFF.